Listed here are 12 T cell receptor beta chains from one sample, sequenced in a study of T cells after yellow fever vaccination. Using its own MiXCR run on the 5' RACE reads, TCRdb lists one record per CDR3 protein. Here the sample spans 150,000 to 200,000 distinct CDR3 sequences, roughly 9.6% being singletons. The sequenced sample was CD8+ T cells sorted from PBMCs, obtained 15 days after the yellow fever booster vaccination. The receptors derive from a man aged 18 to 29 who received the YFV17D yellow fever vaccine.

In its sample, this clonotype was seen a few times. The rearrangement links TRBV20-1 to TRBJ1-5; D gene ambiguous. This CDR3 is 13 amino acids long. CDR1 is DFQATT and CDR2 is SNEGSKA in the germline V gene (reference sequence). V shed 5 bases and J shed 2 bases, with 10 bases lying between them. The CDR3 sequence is CSAYILGNQPQHF. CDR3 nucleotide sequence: TGCAGTGCTTATATATTGGGCAATCAGCCCCAGCATTTT.

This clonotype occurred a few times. This CDR3 reads CASSTPGADTQYF. In nucleotides, the CDR3 is TGTGCCAGCAGTACCCCCGGGGCAGATACGCAGTATTTT. The chain employs TRBV27 and TRBJ2-3, with D possibly being TRBD2 (5 bases). Germline V gives CDR1 MNHEY, CDR2 SMNVEV (reference sequence). The CDR3 consists of 13 residues. V lost 5 bases and J 4 bases, leaving 10 bases between the germline ends.

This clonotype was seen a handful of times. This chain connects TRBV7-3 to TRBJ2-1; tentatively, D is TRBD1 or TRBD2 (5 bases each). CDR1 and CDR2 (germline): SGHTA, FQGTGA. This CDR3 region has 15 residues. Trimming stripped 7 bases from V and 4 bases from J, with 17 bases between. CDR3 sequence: CASTLGTGLYNEQFF. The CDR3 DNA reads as TGTGCCAGCACCCTGGGGACGGGGCTTTACAATGAGCAGTTCTTC.

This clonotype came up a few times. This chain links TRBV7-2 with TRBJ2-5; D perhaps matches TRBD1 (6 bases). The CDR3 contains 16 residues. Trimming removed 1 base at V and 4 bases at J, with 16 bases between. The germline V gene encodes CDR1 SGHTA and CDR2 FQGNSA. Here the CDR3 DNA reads TGTGCCAGCAGCTTAGGGAGACAGGTCTTGCGAGAGACCCAGTACTTC. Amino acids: CASSLGRQVLRETQYF.

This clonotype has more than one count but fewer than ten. As DNA, the CDR3 is TGCGCCAGCACCCTGGGAGGCACTGAAGCTTTCTTT. Protein product: CASTLGGTEAFF. The chain uses TRBV5-1 and TRBJ1-1; D gene ambiguous. This CDR3 is 12 amino acids long. V was trimmed by 6 bases and J by 4 bases, leaving 10 bases between them. Germline V CDR1 and CDR2: SGHRS, YFSETQ. Looking up the rest from reference TRBV5-1 and TRBJ1-1 gives the full variable domain: KAGVTQTPRYLIKTRGQQVTLSCSPISGHRSVSWYQQTPGQGLQFLFEYFSETQRNKGNFPGRFSGRQFSNSRSEMNVSTLELGDSALYLCASTLGGTEAFFGQGTRLTVV.

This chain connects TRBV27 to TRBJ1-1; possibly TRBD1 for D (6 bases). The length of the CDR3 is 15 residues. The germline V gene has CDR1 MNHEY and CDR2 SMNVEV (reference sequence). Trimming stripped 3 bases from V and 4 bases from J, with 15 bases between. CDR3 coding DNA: TGTGCCAGCAGTTTTTCCCTACGGGGGCGCACTGAAGCTTTCTTT. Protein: CASSFSLRGRTEAFF.

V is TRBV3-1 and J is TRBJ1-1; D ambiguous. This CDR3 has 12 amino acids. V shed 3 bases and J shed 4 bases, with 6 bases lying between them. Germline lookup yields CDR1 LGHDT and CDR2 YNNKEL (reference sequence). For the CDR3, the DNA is TGTGCCAGCAGCCAGGGGTTCACTGAAGCTTTCTTT. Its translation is CASSQGFTEAFF.

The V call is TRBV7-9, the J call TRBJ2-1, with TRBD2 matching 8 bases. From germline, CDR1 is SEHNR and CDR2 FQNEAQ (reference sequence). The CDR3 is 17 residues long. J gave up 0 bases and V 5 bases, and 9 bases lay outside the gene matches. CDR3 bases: TGTGCCAGCAGCACCCGTTTAGCGGGGCTCTCCTACAATGAGCAGTTCTTC. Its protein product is CASSTRLAGLSYNEQFF.

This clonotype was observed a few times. This chain's CDR3 is CASSQGHQYEQYV. The CDR3 DNA reads as TGTGCCAGCAGCCAGGGACATCAATACGAGCAGTACGTC. This chain uses TRBV5-5 with TRBJ2-7; D possibly corresponds to TRBD1 (6 bases). CDR3 length equals 13 residues. Trimming removed 4 bases from V and 4 bases from J, with 12 bases in between. The germline V gene encodes CDR1 SGHKS and CDR2 YYEKEE (reference sequence).

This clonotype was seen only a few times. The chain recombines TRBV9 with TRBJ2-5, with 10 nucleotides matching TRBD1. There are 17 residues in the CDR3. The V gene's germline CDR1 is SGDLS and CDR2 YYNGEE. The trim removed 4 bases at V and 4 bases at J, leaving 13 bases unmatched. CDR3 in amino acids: CASSPPRGTGDRETQYF. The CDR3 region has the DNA TGTGCCAGCAGCCCACCCCGGGGGACAGGGGACCGAGAGACCCAGTACTTC. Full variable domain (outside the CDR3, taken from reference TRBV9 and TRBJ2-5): DSGVTQTPKHLITATGQRVTLRCSPRSGDLSVYWYQQSLDQGLQFLIQYYNGEERAKGNILERFSAQQFPDLHSELNLSSLELGDSALYFCASSPPRGTGDRETQYFGPGTRLLVL.

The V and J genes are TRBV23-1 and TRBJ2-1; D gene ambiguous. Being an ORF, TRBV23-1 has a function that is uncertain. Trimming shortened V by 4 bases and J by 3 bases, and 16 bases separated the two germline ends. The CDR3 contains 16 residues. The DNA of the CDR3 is TGCGCCAGCAGTCTACTGTCTTTACGTCGCTACAATGAGCAGTTCTTC. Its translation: CASSLLSLRRYNEQFF.

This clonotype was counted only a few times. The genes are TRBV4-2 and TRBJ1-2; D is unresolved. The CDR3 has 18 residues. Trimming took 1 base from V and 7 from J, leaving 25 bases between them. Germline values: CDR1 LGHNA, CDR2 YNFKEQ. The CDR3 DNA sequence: TGTGCCAGCAGCCAAGGAGCAACTGGGGTCTCTTTTTTTCGTGGCTACACCTTC. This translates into CASSQGATGVSFFRGYTF.